This T cell receptor beta chain was captured in a study of blood T cell repertoires in COVID-19. Study-wide context: Collection of acute and convalescent COVID-19 samples took place in the United States, Italy and Spain.

Libraries were prepared by immunoSEQ multiplex PCR; TCRdb keeps only in-frame clonotypes and omits some of them. The data contain approximately 31,000 clones, roughly nine tenths of them seen just once; the ten biggest clones take up approximately 4%. The material sequenced was peripheral blood. The origin of this receptor is a man between 60 and 75 years old with acute or convalescent COVID-19.

The CDR3 coding sequence is TGCGCCAGCAGCCCCGACTCGAACACCGGGGAGCTGTTTTTT. It translates to CASSPDSNTGELFF. The rearrangement links TRBV5-1 to TRBJ2-2; D is unclear. With 4 bases removed from V and 0 bases from J, the gap between germline ends came to 7 bases. CDR1 is SGHRS and CDR2 is YFSETQ in the germline V gene. The CDR3 has 14 residues.